Judged by abundance, the clone carrying this T cell receptor (beta chain) is medium-sized. The data originate from a study of T cells in localized non-small cell lung cancer. Germline values: CDR1 MRHNA, CDR2 SNTAGT. Unmatched junction bases numbered 0, after V lost 0 bases and J lost 4 bases. The CDR3 extends over 15 amino acids. Clones were sequenced by immunoSEQ multiplex PCR, and TCRdb holds only the in-frame ones, with some missing. Among 9,600 or so clones, about 92% were seen once, and the ten largest hold roughly 16%. The chain uses TRBV6-4 and TRBJ2-3; 11 nucleotides align to TRBD2. The sample here was peripheral blood, taken before any cancer treatment. The receptor's source is a male donor at least 60 years old with stage III squamous cell lung carcinoma. The CDR3 region is CASSDSSGGADTQYF. CDR3 bases: TGTGCCAGCAGTGACTCTAGCGGGGGGGCAGATACGCAGTATTTT.